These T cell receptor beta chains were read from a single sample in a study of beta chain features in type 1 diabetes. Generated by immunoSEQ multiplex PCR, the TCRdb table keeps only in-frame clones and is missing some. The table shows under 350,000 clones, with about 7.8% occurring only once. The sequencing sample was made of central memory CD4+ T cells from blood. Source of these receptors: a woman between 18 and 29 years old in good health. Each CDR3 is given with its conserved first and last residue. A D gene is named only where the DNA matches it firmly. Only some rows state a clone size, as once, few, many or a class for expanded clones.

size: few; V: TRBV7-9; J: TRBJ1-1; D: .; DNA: TGTGCCAGCAGCTTAGAGCTGGGGAACACTGAAGCTTTCTTT; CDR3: CASSLELGNTEAFF
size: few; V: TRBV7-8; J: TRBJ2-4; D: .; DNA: TGTGCCAGCAGCCCCAGAGTACTAGCCAAAAACATTCAGTACTTC; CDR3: CASSPRVLAKNIQYF
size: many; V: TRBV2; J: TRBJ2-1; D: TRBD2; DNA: TGTGCTACTAGCGGGAGGGTGTACAATGAGCAGTTCTTC; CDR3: CATSGRVYNEQFF
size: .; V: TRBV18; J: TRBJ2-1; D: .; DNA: TGTGCCAGCTCACCGTTAGACTTCATAGACCTGAACTACAATGAGCAGTTCTTC; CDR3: CASSPLDFIDLNYNEQFF
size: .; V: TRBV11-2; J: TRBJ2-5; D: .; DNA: TGTGCCAGCAGCCCCCAAGAGACCCAGTACTTC; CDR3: CASSPQETQYF
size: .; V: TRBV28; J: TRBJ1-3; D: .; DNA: TGTGCCAGCAGTTCCGATCGGGCAGGAAAGGTGAACACCATATATTTT; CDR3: CASSSDRAGKVNTIYF
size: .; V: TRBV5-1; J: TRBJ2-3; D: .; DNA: TGCGCCAGCAGCTTGGGGACGCCCAATACGCAGTATTTT; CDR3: CASSLGTPNTQYF
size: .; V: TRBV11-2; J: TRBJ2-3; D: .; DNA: TGTGCCAGCAGCTTGGGGTGGGGGACAGATACGCAGTATTTT; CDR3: CASSLGWGTDTQYF
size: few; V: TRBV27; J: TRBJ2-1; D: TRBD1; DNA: TGTGCCAGCAAGGGACAGGGGGTAGTTGAGCAGTTCTTC; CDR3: CASKGQGVVEQFF
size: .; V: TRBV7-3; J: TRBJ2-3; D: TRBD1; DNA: TGTGCCAGCAGCCCCAGGGGCCCGACAGGGAGCGCCACAGATACGCAGTATTTT; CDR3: CASSPRGPTGSATDTQYF
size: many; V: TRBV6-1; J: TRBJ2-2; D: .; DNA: TGTGCCAGCAGTGATAGAGGTCTTTACACCGGGGAGCTGTTTTTT; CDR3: CASSDRGLYTGELFF
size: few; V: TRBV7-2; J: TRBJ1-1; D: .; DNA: TGCGCCAGCAGCCAAGATGGCGTGAACACTGAAGCTTTCTTT; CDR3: CASSQDGVNTEAFF
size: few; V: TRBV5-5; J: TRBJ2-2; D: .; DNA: TGTGCCAGCAGCTTGGGCCGTCGGACCGGGGAGCTGTTTTTT; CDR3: CASSLGRRTGELFF
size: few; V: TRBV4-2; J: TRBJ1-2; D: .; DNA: TGTGCCAGCAGCCAAGATGGGAGGAATGGCTACACCTTC; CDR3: CASSQDGRNGYTF
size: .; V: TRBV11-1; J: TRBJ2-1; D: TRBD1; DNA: TGTGCCACCCAGCGGCAGGGGGCCTGGGATGAGCAGTTCTTC; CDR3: CATQRQGAWDEQFF
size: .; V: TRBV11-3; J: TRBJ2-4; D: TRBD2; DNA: TGTGCCAGCAGCTCAAGACTAGCGGGAGGGAAAAACATTCAGTACTTC; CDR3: CASSSRLAGGKNIQYF
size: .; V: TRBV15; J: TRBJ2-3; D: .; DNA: TGTGCCACCAGCAGATCCTGGGGGGGCCGCCTCACAGATACGCAGTATTTT; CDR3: CATSRSWGGRLTDTQYF
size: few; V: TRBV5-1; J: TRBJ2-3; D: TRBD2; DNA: TGCGCCAGCAGCACGTCCCTAGCGGGAGGTCCAGATACGCAGTATTTT; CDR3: CASSTSLAGGPDTQYF
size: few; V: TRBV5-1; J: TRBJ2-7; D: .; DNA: TGCGCCAGCAGCTTGGGGTTGAGTTCACGAAGCTACGAGCAGTACTTC; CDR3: CASSLGLSSRSYEQYF
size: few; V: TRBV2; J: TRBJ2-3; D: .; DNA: TGTGCCAGCAACCCAGGGAGTGCAGATACGCAGTATTTT; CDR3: CASNPGSADTQYF
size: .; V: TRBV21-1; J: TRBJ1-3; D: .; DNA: TGTGCCAGCAGCAAACGGGCCGCGAGGGGTTCCGGAAACACCATATATTTT; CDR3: CASSKRAARGSGNTIYF
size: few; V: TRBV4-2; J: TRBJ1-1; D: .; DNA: TGTGCCAGCAGCCAAGATTATCGGGGTCTTGAAGCTTTCTTT; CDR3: CASSQDYRGLEAFF
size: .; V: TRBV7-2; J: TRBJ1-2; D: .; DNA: TGTGCCAGCAGCTTGAAGGGAACGTATGGCTACACCTTC; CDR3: CASSLKGTYGYTF
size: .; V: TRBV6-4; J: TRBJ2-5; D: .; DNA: TGTGCCAGCCGTAGAGGAGAGACCCAGTACTTC; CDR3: CASRRGETQYF
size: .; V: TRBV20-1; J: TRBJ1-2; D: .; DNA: TGCAGTGCTAGTCGCTATGGCTACACCTTC; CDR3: CSASRYGYTF
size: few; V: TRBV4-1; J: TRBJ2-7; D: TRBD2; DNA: TGCGCCAGCAGCCAAGATATGACCTTTAGCGGGAGGGTTTACGAGCAGTACTTC; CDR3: CASSQDMTFSGRVYEQYF
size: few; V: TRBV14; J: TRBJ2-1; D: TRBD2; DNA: TGTGCCAGCAGCCAAGTTAAAGCGGGATCAAGCTCCTACAATGAGCAGTTCTTC; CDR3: CASSQVKAGSSSYNEQFF
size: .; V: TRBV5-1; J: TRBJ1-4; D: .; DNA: TGCGCCAGCCGTAAACAGGGAAATGAAAAACTGTTTTTT; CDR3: CASRKQGNEKLFF
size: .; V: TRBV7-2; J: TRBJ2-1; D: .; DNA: TGTGCCAGCAGCGGGCAGGTAGAGCAGTTCTTC; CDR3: CASSGQVEQFF
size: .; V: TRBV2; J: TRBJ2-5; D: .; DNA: TGTGCCAGCAGTCCACTTACACCTGGGACCCAGTACTTC; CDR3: CASSPLTPGTQYF
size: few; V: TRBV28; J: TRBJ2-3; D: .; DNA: TGTGCCAGCAGTGGTGCAAGCGACAGCCCCGTCACAGATACGCAGTATTTT; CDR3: CASSGASDSPVTDTQYF
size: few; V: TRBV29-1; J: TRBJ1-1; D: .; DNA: TGCAGCGTTGAAGGACAGGTCGGCACTGAAGCTTTCTTT; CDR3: CSVEGQVGTEAFF
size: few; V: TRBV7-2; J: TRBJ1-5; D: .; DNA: TGTGCCAGCAGCTCCCGAGGACAGACAGATCAGCCCCAGCATTTT; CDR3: CASSSRGQTDQPQHF
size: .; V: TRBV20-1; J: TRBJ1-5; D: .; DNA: TGCAGTGCTAGTTACGGCCAGCCCCAGCATTTT; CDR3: CSASYGQPQHF
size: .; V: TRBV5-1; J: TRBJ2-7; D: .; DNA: TGCGCCAGCAGCTTGTTGGTCGGGCAATACGAGCAGTACTTC; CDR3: CASSLLVGQYEQYF
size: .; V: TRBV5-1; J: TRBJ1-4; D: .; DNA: TGCGCCAGCAGCTTGGGGCAATTCTCGTTGGGCGAAAAACTGTTTTTT; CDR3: CASSLGQFSLGEKLFF
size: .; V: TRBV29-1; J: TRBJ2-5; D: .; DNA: TGCAGCGTAGACCCTGGGGCCCAAGAGACCCAGTACTTC; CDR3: CSVDPGAQETQYF
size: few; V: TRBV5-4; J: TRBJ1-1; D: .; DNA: TGTGCCAGCAGCTTGGGTCCGAAGATTAACACTGAAGCTTTCTTT; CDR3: CASSLGPKINTEAFF
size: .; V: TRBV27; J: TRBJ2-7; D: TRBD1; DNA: TGTGCCAGCAGTTACCAGACAGGGTTCTACGAGCAGTACTTC; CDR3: CASSYQTGFYEQYF
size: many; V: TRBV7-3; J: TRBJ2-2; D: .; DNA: TGTGCCAGCAGCGGATACCTGGAGGGGGAGCTGTTTTTT; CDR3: CASSGYLEGELFF